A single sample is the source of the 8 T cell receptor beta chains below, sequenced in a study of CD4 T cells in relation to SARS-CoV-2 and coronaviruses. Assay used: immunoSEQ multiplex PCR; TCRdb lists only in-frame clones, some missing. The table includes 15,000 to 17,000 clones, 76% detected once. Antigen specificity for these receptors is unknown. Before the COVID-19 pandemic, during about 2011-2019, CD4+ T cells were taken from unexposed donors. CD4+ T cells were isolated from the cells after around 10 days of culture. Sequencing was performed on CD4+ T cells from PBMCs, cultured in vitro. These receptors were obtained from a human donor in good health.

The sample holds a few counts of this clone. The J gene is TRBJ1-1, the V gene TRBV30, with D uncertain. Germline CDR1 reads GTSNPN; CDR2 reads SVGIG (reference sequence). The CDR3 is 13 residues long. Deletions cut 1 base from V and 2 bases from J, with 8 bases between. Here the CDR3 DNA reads TGTGCCTGGAGTGAACGGATTAACACTGAAGCTTTCTTT. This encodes CAWSERINTEAFF.

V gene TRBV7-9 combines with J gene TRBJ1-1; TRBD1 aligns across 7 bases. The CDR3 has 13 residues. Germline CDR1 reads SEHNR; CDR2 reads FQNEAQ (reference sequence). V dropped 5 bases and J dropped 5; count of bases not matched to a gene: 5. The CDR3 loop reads CASSRPGGTEAFF. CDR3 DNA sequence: TGTGCCAGCAGCCGTCCAGGGGGAACTGAAGCTTTCTTT.

CDR3 coding DNA: TGTGCCAGCAGCTTAGAGGGTTACGGCTACACCTTC. Its translation: CASSLEGYGYTF. This chain links TRBV7-9 with TRBJ1-2; D is undetermined. The V gene lost 1 base and the J gene lost 8 bases, with 8 bases spanning the gap. The CDR3 length is 12 residues. Germline V gives CDR1 SEHNR, CDR2 FQNEAQ (reference sequence).

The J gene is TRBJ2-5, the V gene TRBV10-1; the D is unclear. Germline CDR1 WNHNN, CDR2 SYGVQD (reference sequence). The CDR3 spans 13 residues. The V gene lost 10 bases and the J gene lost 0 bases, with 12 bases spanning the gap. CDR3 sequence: CATDAIYQETQYF. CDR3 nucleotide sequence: TGCGCCACGGACGCAATCTACCAAGAGACCCAGTACTTC.

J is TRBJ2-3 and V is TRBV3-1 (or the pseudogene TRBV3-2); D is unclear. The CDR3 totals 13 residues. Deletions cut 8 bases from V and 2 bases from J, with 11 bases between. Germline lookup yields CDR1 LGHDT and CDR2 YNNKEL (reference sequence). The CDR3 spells CASGGQNTDTQYF. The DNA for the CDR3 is TGTGCCAGCGGTGGTCAGAACACAGATACGCAGTATTTT.

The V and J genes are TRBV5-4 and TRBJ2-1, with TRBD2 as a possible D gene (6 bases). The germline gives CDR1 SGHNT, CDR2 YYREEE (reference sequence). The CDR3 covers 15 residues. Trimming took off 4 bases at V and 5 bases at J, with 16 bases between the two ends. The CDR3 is CASSRDSLSHNEQFF. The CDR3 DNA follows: TGTGCCAGCAGCCGGGACTCCCTTTCTCACAATGAGCAGTTCTTC.

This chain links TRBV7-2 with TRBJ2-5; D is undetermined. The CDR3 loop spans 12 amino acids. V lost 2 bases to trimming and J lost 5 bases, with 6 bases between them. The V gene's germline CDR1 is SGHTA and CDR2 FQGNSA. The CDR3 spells CASSLIRETQYF. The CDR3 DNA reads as TGTGCCAGCAGCTTAATCCGGGAGACCCAGTACTTC.

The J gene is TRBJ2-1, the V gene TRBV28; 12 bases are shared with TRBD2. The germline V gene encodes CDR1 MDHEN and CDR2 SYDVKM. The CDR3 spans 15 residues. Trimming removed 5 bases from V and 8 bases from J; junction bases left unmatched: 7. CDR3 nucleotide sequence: TGTGCCAGCAGTCGTCTAGCGGGAGGGCTGTATGAGCAGTTCTTC. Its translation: CASSRLAGGLYEQFF. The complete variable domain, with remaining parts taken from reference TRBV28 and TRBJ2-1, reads DVKVTQSSRYLVKRTGEKVFLECVQDMDHENMFWYRQDPGLGLRLIYFSYDVKMKEKGDIPEGYSVSREKKERFSLILESASTNQTSMYLCASSRLAGGLYEQFFGPGTRLTVL.